The entry below gives a single T cell receptor beta chain sequence along with its context. Its specificity is unknown. Sequencing used immunoSEQ multiplex PCR; TCRdb keeps in-frame clones, though not all of them. In the table there are several thousand clones, around 93% of which are singletons. This sample was taken from a study of regulatory and conventional T cells in RAG deficiency. Whole-study results and caveats: RAG-deficient patients showed markedly lower Shannon entropy and higher Simpson indices than control T-cell subsets.

Regulatory T cells were sorted from blood as CD4+ CD25-high CD127-low cells. Germline V lookup: CDR1 MGHDK, CDR2 SYGVNS. This CDR3 is 15 amino acids long. V shed 6 bases and J 8 bases; nucleotides not matched to a gene: 9. These same data were also listed under a study on regulatory T cells. This second study says: Primers: 52 TRBV forward and 13 TRBJ reverse. Skewed V and J usage and few unique V-J pairs marked patient repertoires, most in Tregs.

Sequencing was carried out using CD127- CD25+ CD4+ Tregs sorted from blood. V usage is TRBV25-1 and J usage is TRBJ1-6, with TRBD1 identical over 8 bases. The TCR comes from a human donor in good health. The CDR3 loop reads CASRDREARYSPLHF. Here the CDR3 DNA reads TGTGCCAGCAGGGACAGGGAGGCCCGGTATTCACCCCTCCACTTT.